These T cell receptor beta chains were read from a single sample in a study of OX40 agonist ivuxolimab in advanced cancers. The table came from immunoSEQ multiplex PCR; TCRdb's copy has only in-frame clones and leaves some out. The sample consists of about 79,000 clones, around 92% of them appearing once. The sample was CD4+ or CD8+ T cells sorted from blood, taken in a trial of the OX40 agonist ivuxolimab. These receptors came from an adult with an advanced solid tumor such as melanoma, head and neck, liver or kidney cancer. CDR3s include the opening cysteine and the closing phenylalanine or tryptophan. D genes are given only for firm matches. Clone size is stated in some rows and not others, as once, few, many or a class when expanded.

>14|TRBV19|NA|TRBJ2-5|TRBD1
TGTGCCAGTAGTATGGACAGGGGGCATGAGACCCAGTACTTC
CASSMDRGHETQYF
>14|TRBV7-9|NA|TRBJ2-7|NA
TGTGCCAGCAGCTTATTCGAGGGTCCGTACGAGCAGTACTTC
CASSLFEGPYEQYF
>14|TRBV19|NA|TRBJ1-1|NA
TGTGCCAGTATTATGGATTGGGGGAACACTGAAGCTTTCTTT
CASIMDWGNTEAFF
>14|TRBV7-2|NA|TRBJ2-2|NA
TGTGCCAGCAGCTTAGGACTTTCAACCGGGGAGCTGTTTTTT
CASSLGLSTGELFF
>15|TRBV7-2|NA|TRBJ2-7|NA
TGTGCCAGCAGCTTAGGCGGGTGGGGCCCCTCCGAGCAGTACTTC
CASSLGGWGPSEQYF
>15|TRBV7-9|NA|TRBJ1-4|TRBD1
TGTGCCAGCAGCGCCCGACAGGGCGGGTTCGAAAAACTGTTTTTT
CASSARQGGFEKLFF
>15|TRBV15|NA|TRBJ2-5|NA
TGTGCCACCAGCAGAGTACGACTGGCCCAAGAGACCCAGTACTTC
CATSRVRLAQETQYF
>17|TRBV1|NA|TRBJ2-3|NA
TGCACCAGCAGCTCGGGACTAGCGGGATTGGACACAGATACGCAGTATTTT
CTSSSGLAGLDTDTQYF
>16|TRBV9|NA|TRBJ2-2|NA
TGTGCCAGCAGCGTAGGAGGGTCAAGCAACACCGGGGAGCTGTTTTTT
CASSVGGSSNTGELFF
>14|TRBV9|NA|TRBJ1-2|TRBD1
TGTGCCAGCAGCTTCCAGACAGGGGGCTATGGCTACACCTTC
CASSFQTGGYGYTF
>12|TRBV6-5|NA|TRBJ1-2|TRBD1
TGTGCCAGCAGCTCAGGGGGCTATGGCTACACCTTC
CASSSGGYGYTF
>15|TRBV30|once|TRBJ2-3|TRBD2
TGTGCCTGGAGTCTAGCGGGAGGGCAGATAGATACGCAGTATTTT
CAWSLAGGQIDTQYF
>15|TRBV28|NA|TRBJ2-1|TRBD2
TGTGCCAGCAGTTTATATATCGGGAGGTACAATGAGCAGTTCTTC
CASSLYIGRYNEQFF
>15|TRBV11-2|NA|TRBJ2-3|TRBD2
TGTGCCAGCAGCTTTATAGCGGGGGAGACAGATACGCAGTATTTT
CASSFIAGETDTQYF
>13|TRBV19|NA|TRBJ2-7|NA
TGTGCCAGTAGTATGTCCAGGGGCTACGAGCAGTACTTC
CASSMSRGYEQYF
>13|TRBV5-8|NA|TRBJ1-1|NA
TGTGCCAGCAGCCAACAGATTCGGACTGAAGCTTTCTTT
CASSQQIRTEAFF
>19|TRBV7-2|NA|TRBJ2-7|TRBD2
TGTGCCAGCAGCTTAGTAGCATTGGGACTAGTTGGGGGATACTACGAGCAGTACTTC
CASSLVALGLVGGYYEQYF
>14|TRBV19|NA|TRBJ2-1|NA
TGTGCCAGTAGTATGCCCAGAGCCTACAATGAGCAGTTCTTC
CASSMPRAYNEQFF
>16|TRBV4-3|NA|TRBJ2-1|NA
TGCGCCAGCAGCTCAGGAAGAGGGCCGGGCCACAATGAGCAGTTCTTC
CASSSGRGPGHNEQFF
>14|TRBV30|NA|TRBJ1-1|NA
TGTGCCTGGAGTCTGGTGGGGCAAAACACTGAAGCTTTCTTT
CAWSLVGQNTEAFF
>12|TRBV28|NA|TRBJ1-4|TRBD1
TGTGCCAGCAGACAGGGGAATGAAAAACTGTTTTTT
CASRQGNEKLFF
>17|TRBV7-2|once|TRBJ2-6|NA
TGTGCCAGCAGCTTCCCCTCTATCAGCTCTGGGGCCAACGTCCTGACTTTC
CASSFPSISSGANVLTF
>18|TRBV2|NA|TRBJ2-5|TRBD2
TGTGCCAGCATTAGGACCGTAGCGGGGTTGGCGTACCAAGAGACCCAGTACTTC
CASIRTVAGLAYQETQYF
>16|TRBV5-1|NA|TRBJ2-5|TRBD2
TGCGCCAGCAGCTTGGCCGGGGGAGGGCCGGTTGAGACCCAGTACTTC
CASSLAGGGPVETQYF
>15|TRBV5-4|NA|TRBJ2-6|NA
TGTGCCAGCAGCTTTGAACAACCTGGGGCCAACGTCCTGACTTTC
CASSFEQPGANVLTF
>12|TRBV2|NA|TRBJ2-7|NA
TGTGCCAGCAGGCCAGTCGGATACGAGCAGTACTTC
CASRPVGYEQYF
>16|TRBV28|NA|TRBJ1-5|TRBD1
TGTGCCAGCAGTGCCCCCAGACAGGGTGGCAATCAGCCCCAGCATTTT
CASSAPRQGGNQPQHF
>13|TRBV28|NA|TRBJ1-2|NA
TGTGCCAGCAGCCCGGGTCGAGGGGACGGCTACACCTTC
CASSPGRGDGYTF
>17|TRBV5-6|NA|TRBJ2-6|NA
TGTGCCAGCAGCGAGAAGCTTGGTACACCTGGGGCCAACGTCCTGACTTTC
CASSEKLGTPGANVLTF
>15|TRBV11-2|NA|TRBJ2-7|NA
TGTGCCAGCAGCTTAGATTCGGGGCACTCCTACGAGCAGTACTTC
CASSLDSGHSYEQYF
>16|TRBV28|NA|TRBJ1-1|TRBD1
TGTGCCAGCAGTTCATCCGGGACAGGGGGCCGGACTGAAGCTTTCTTT
CASSSSGTGGRTEAFF
>17|TRBV4-3|NA|TRBJ2-3|NA
TGCGCCAGCAGCCAGGCCCAGGGCCCACCGTCGAAAGATACGCAGTATTTT
CASSQAQGPPSKDTQYF
>15|TRBV5-1|once|TRBJ2-3|TRBD2
TGCGCCAGCAGCCGTGGACTAGCAGGTACAGATACGCAGTATTTT
CASSRGLAGTDTQYF
>17|TRBV18|NA|TRBJ2-2|TRBD2
TGTGCCAGCTCACCACGAGCAGCTAGCGGGAACACCGGGGAGCTGTTTTTT
CASSPRAASGNTGELFF
>16|TRBV4-3|once|TRBJ1-1|NA
TGCGCCAGCAGCCAAGATAGGTCCAGGGTGAACACTGAAGCTTTCTTT
CASSQDRSRVNTEAFF
>17|TRBV30|NA|TRBJ1-3|NA
TGTGCCTGGAGTAGTGAAAATACAGGGTTCTCTGGAAACACCATATATTTT
CAWSSENTGFSGNTIYF
>16|TRBV18|NA|TRBJ2-1|NA
TGTGCCAGCTCACCGAGCCGCAGGGGGAGGGTCAATGAGCAGTTCTTC
CASSPSRRGRVNEQFF
>17|TRBV7-9|NA|TRBJ1-1|TRBD1
TGTGCCAGCAGCTTAGGTTGGGACAGGGCGGGGGACACTGAAGCTTTCTTT
CASSLGWDRAGDTEAFF
>15|TRBV4-2|NA|TRBJ2-7|NA
TGTGCCAGCAGCCAGGCAGGACTATCCTCCTACGAGCAGTACTTC
CASSQAGLSSYEQYF
>12|TRBV9|once|TRBJ2-3|NA
TGTGCCAGCAGCGCAGGCACAGATACGCAGTATTTT
CASSAGTDTQYF
>16|TRBV7-8|NA|TRBJ2-7|TRBD2
TGTGCCAGCAGCTTAGCGGGGAGCGGGAGAAGGAACGAGCAGTACTTC
CASSLAGSGRRNEQYF
>14|TRBV5-1|NA|TRBJ2-5|NA
TGCGCCAGCAGCTTGGATCCAGCAAAGGAGACCCAGTACTTC
CASSLDPAKETQYF
>17|TRBV4-2|NA|TRBJ2-5|TRBD2
TGTGCCAGCAGCCGACCTGGACTAGCGGGATCGCCGGGGACCCAGTACTTC
CASSRPGLAGSPGTQYF
>13|TRBV11-3|NA|TRBJ2-2|TRBD1
TGTGCCAGCAGCCCCCCAGGGGGCGGGGAGCTGTTTTTT
CASSPPGGGELFF